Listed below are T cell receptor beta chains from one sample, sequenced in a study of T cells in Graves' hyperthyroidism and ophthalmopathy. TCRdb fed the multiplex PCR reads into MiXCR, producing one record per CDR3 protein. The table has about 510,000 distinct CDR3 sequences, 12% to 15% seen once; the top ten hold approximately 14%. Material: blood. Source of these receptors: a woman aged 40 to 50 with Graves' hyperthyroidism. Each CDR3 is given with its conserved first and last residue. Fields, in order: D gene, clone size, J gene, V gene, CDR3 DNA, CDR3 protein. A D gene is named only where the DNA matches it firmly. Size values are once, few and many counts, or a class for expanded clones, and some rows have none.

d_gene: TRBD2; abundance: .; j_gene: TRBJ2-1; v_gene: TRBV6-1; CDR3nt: TGTGCCAGCAGCCCGGGACTAGCGGAATTTAGCTCCTACAATGAGCAGTTCTTC; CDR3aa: CASSPGLAEFSSYNEQFF
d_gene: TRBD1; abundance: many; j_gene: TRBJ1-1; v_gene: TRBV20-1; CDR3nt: TGCAGTGGACCAGACAGGGCTGAAGCTTTCTTT; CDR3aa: CSGPDRAEAFF
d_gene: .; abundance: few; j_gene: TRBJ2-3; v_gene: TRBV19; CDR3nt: TGTGCCAGTACCGACGTAGCGTCTCGCACAGATACGCAGTATTTT; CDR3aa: CASTDVASRTDTQYF
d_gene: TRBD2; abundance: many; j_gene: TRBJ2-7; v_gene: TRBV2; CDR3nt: TGTGCCGCTAGGGGAGGGGAGGAGGGCTACTACGAGCAGTACTTC; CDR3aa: CAARGGEEGYYEQYF
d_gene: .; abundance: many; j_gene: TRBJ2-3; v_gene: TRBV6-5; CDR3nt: TGTGCCAGCAGTTACTCTTGGGACATCACAGATACGCAGTATTTT; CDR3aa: CASSYSWDITDTQYF
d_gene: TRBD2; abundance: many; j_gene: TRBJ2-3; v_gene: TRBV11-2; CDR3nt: TGTGCCAGCAGCTCCCCCCGGACTAGCGGGATAAAAGATACGCAGTATTTT; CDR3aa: CASSSPRTSGIKDTQYF
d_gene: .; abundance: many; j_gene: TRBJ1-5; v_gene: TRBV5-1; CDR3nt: TGCGCCAGCAGCTTGGGTGGGTCGGGTCAGCCCCAGCATTTT; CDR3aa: CASSLGGSGQPQHF
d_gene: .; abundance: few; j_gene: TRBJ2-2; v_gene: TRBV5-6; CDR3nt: TGTGCCAGCAGATTAGGAGGGGACCCGGGGGAGCTGTTTTTT; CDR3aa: CASRLGGDPGELFF
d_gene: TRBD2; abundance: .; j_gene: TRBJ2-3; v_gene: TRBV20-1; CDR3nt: TGCAGTGCTAGAGATAGACTAGCGGGAGGGTTTGTCTCAGATACGCAGTATTTT; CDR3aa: CSARDRLAGGFVSDTQYF
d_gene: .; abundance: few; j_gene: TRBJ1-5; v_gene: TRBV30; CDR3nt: TGTGCCTGGAGTGGGGCAGGCCATAGCAATCAGCCCCAGCATTTT; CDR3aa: CAWSGAGHSNQPQHF
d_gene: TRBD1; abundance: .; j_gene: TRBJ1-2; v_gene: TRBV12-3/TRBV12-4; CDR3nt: TGTGCCAGCAGTACCGGGACAGGGCCAACGAGAGGCTACACCTTC; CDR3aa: CASSTGTGPTRGYTF
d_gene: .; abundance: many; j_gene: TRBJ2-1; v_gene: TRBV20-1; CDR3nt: TGCAGTGCTAGAGCGTCAGCTACCCACGCTGAGCAGTTCTTC; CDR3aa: CSARASATHAEQFF
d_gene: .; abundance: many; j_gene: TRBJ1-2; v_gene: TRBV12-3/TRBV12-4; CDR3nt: TGTGCCAGCAGCCAGGGACAAGGGGGCTACACCTTC; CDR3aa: CASSQGQGGYTF
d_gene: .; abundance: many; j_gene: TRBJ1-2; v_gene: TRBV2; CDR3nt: TGTGCCAGCAGCCCGGACAGCGACTATGGCTACACCTTC; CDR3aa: CASSPDSDYGYTF
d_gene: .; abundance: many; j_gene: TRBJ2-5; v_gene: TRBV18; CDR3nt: TGTGCCAGCTCACCACGGGGGAACAAGCGGGAGACCCAGTACTTC; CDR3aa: CASSPRGNKRETQYF
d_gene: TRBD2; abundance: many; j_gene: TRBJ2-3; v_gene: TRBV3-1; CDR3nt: TGTGCCAGCAGCCAAGATATAATGGCTAGCGGGCTCACAGATACGCAGTATTTT; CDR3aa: CASSQDIMASGLTDTQYF
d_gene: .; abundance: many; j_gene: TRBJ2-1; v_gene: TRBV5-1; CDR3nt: TGCGCCAGCAGCCCCAAGGATGAGCAGTTCTTC; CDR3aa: CASSPKDEQFF
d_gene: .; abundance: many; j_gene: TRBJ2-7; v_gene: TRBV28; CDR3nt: TGTGCCAGCAGTAACCCCCACAGGGTAGGCGAGCAGTACTTC; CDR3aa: CASSNPHRVGEQYF
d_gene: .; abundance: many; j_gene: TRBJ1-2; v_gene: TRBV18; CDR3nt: TGTGCCAGCTCACGACAGGACTATGGCTACACCTTC; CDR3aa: CASSRQDYGYTF
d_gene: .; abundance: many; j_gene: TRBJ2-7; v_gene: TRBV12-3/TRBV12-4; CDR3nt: TGTGCCAGCAGTTTAACCCCTGAGCCCAACGAGCAGTACTTC; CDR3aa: CASSLTPEPNEQYF
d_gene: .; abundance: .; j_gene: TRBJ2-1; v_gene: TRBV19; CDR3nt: TGTGCCAGTAGACCGGGACTTAGCTCCTACAATGAGCAGTTCTTC; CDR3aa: CASRPGLSSYNEQFF
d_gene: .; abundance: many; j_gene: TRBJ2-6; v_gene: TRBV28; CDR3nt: TGTGCCAGCAGTACCCCGGGACTGCTACTTAGTGGGGCCAACGTCCTGACTTTC; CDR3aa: CASSTPGLLLSGANVLTF
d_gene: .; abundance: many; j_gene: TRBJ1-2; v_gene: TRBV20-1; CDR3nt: TGCAGTGCTAGAGATCGTGGGGGGCGCCACTATGGCTACACCTTC; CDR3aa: CSARDRGGRHYGYTF
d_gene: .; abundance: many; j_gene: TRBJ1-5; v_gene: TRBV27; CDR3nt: TGTGCCAGCAGTTTGTACTACCATGGGGGTCAGCCCCAGCATTTT; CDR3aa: CASSLYYHGGQPQHF
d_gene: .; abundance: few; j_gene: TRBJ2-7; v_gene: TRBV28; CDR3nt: TGTGCCAGCAGCCTTGGGACCTTTACCTACGAGCAGTACTTC; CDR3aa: CASSLGTFTYEQYF
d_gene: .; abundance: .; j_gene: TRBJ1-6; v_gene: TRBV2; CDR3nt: TGTGCCAGCAGGGAAGTGGGGGCCTATAATTCACCCCTCCACTTT; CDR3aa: CASREVGAYNSPLHF
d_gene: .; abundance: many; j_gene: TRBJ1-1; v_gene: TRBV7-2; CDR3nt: TGTGCCAGCAGCTTGCAGTATAACACTGAAGCTTTCTTT; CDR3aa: CASSLQYNTEAFF
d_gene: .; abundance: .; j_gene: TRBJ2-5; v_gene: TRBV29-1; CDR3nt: TGCAGCGCCCACGACGCGGGTAGAGAGACCCAGTACTTC; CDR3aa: CSAHDAGRETQYF
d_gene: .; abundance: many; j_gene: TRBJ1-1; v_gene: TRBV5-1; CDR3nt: TGCGCCAGCAGTCAGGAACCCATGAACACTGAAGCCTTCTTT; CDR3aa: CASSQEPMNTEAFF
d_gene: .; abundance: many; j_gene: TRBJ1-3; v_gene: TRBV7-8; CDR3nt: TGTGCCAGCAGCTTAGGGGTCGGCATACTTGGAAACACCATATATTTT; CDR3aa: CASSLGVGILGNTIYF
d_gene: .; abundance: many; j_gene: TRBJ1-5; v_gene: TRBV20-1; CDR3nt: TGCAGTGCTGGAGCGCATAGCAATCAGCCCCAGCATTTT; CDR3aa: CSAGAHSNQPQHF